A selection of T cell receptor beta chains follows, all from one sample in a study of PD-1 blockade in classical Hodgkin lymphoma. Profiled with immunoSEQ multiplex PCR; TCRdb holds only in-frame clones, not every one. The sample records approximately 79,000 clones, over 90% being singletons. This specimen was peripheral blood mononuclear cells (PBMCs), taken before the second cycle of nivolumab. The receptors shown here come from a human donor with classical Hodgkin lymphoma. Both conserved end residues are trimmed from each CDR3. Each record gives: V gene, CDR3 protein.

>TRBV4-1
ASSQDLTGDQNIQY
>TRBV5-1
ASSARTGEDEQF
>TRBV10-3
AITTGVGEKLF
>TRBV7-2
ASSLGRGSAYEQY
>TRBV2
ASISRGVRPQETQY
>TRBV11-2
ASSPQGAFENIQY
>TRBV6-5
ASSSTVTSYGYT
>TRBV28
ASRPPGSHNEQF
>TRBV28
ASSLQGEAF
>TRBV29-1
SAKRGSSYEQY
>TRBV6-6
ASQLAGAIEQY
>TRBV5-1
ASSFSGYNEQF
>TRBV6-1
ASPRDSQYNEQF
>TRBV19
ASSIYQSSYNEQF
>TRBV5-1
ASSFSGHNTGELF
>TRBV28
ASSPEVGEKLF
>TRBV9
ASSVAEGSYYEQY
>TRBV28
ASSLTGHTDTQY
>TRBV6-5
ASTLYRGLNTEAF
>TRBV6-6
ASRSDRSNYGYT
>TRBV6-5
ASSYLTSGISYEQY
>TRBV19
ASSMSLAGEQY
>TRBV28
ASSFPAGNGYT
>TRBV11-2
ASGTGTSGTYNEQF
>TRBV15
ATSSTGATQY
>TRBV10-3
AISAGTSRNEQF
>TRBV19
ASSRGSLETQY
>TRBV9
ASSGLAGPTRYNEQF
>TRBV29-1
SANGGALGEQY
>TRBV6-1
ASTTVLNTGELF
>TRBV11-2
ASSLRLAGGDEQF
>TRBV7-7
ASSLGTGGGETQY
>TRBV10-1
ASSESGKGQPQH
>TRBV7-2
ASSPGTGAYEQY
>TRBV19
ASSPSLYNYGYT
>TRBV29-1
SVQAGGNTGELF
>TRBV27
ASSSTLGAGEQF
>TRBV5-1
ASSLSGESYNEQF
>TRBV30
AWSLPTTSRQETQY
>TRBV6-5
ASSLVPNTEAF
>TRBV5-1
ASSRVKPGTSGTQETQY
>TRBV7-9
ASSSTGDPRGLYEQY
>TRBV6-5
ASSTTGSNTGELF
>TRBV5-6
ASSYTSGGGLLDTQY
>TRBV4-1
ASSQEGGRRAYNEQF
>TRBV7-9
ASSLDDIPSYEQY
>TRBV27
ATQERGTSYNSPLH
>TRBV7-6
ASSAGGNTEAF
>TRBV27
ASRTSGSYEQY